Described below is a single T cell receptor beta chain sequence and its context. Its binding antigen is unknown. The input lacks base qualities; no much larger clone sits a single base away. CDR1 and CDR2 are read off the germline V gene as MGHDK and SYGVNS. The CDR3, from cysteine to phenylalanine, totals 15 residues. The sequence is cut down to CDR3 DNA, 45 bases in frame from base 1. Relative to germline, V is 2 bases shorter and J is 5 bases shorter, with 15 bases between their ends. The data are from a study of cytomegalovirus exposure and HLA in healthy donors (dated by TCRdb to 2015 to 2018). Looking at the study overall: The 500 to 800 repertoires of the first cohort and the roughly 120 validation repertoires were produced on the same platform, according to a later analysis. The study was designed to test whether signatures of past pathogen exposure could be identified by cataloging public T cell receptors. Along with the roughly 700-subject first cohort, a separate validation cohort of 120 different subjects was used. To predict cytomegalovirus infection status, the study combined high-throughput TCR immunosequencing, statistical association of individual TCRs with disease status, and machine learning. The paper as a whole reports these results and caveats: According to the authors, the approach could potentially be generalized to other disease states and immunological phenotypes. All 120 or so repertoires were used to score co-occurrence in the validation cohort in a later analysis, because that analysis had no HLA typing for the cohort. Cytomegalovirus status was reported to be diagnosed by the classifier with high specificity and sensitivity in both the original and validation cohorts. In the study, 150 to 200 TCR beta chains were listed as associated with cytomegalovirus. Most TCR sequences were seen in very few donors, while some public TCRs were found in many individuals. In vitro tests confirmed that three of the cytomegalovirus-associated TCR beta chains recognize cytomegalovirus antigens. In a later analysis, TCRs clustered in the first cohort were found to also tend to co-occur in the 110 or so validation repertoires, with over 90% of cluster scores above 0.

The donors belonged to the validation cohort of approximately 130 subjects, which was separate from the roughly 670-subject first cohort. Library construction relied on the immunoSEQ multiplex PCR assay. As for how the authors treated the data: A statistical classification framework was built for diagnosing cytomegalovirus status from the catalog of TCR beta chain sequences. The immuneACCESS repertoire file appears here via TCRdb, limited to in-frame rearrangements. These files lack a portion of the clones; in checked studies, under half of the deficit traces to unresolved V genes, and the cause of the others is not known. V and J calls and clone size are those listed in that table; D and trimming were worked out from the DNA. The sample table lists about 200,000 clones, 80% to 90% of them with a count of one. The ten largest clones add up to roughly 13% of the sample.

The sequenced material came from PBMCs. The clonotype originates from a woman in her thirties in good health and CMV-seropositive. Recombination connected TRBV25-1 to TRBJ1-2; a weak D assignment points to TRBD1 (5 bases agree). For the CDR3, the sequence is CASSEGGETVYGYTF. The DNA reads TGTGCCAGCAGTGAAGGGGGGGAAACTGTATATGGCTACACCTTC.